This TCR beta chain was recovered during a study of OX40 agonist ivuxolimab in advanced cancers. Background for the entire study: Ivuxolimab was a fully human IgG2 agonistic monoclonal antibody targeting the costimulatory receptor OX40 (CD134). Intravenous ivuxolimab was administered to patients every 2 weeks at six dose levels: 0.01, 0.1, 0.3, 1.5, 3 and 10 mg/kg. Among the 50 to 55 dose-escalation patients, approximately 20 had hepatocellular carcinoma, approximately 15 melanoma, 9 renal cell carcinoma and 9 head and neck cancer. In the dose-escalation cohort, roughly four fifths of patients were male, and the mean age was roughly 60 years, with a range of about 20 to 90. Prior anti-PD-1, anti-PD-L1 or anti-CTLA-4 therapy was permitted, and 30% to 50% of dose-escalation patients had received checkpoint inhibitors. Partial responses occurred in three dose-escalation patients, of whom one had hepatocellular carcinoma and two had cutaneous melanoma. The purpose of peripheral TCRbeta sequencing was to test whether ivuxolimab changed TCR sequence diversity and led to clonal T-cell expansion. The monotherapy dose-escalation portion (N ≈ 56 patients) of the phase I ivuxolimab trial is reported in the paper.

This clone was counted between two and nine times. Its antigen is not yet known. The input lacks base qualities; no much larger clone sits a single base away. General study outcomes and caveats: After ivuxolimab, expanded clones were on average more numerous among CD8+ T cells than among CD4+ T cells. In the 0.1-3.0 mg/kg groups, partial responders were among the patients with the lowest normalized peripheral clonal expansion, particularly in CD8+ T cells. Clonal expansion of both CD4+ and CD8+ blood T cells was observed from baseline to week 6 at doses 0.1 to 3.0 mg/kg. Low levels of normalized T-cell clonal expansion were also seen in some patients who did not respond. The antigen specificity of the clonally expanded peripheral T cells was not determined.

V is shortened by 4 bases, J by 2 bases, and the region joining them spans 12 bases. Inclusive of the bounding cysteine and phenylalanine, the CDR3 is 14 residues long. Here the CDR3 DNA is all that survives: 42 bases in frame from base 1. CDR1 MDHEN and CDR2 SYDVKM are derived from the germline V gene. Patients with a history of autoimmune disease or receiving systemic immunosuppression were excluded from the trial. Peripheral blood for TCR sequencing was drawn from every dose cohort at baseline, at cycle 4 day 1 and at cycle 7 day 1. The samples were taken from a phase I, first-in-human, multicenter, open-label dose-escalation trial of ivuxolimab. Adults with locally advanced or metastatic melanoma, renal cell, hepatocellular, or head and neck squamous cell carcinoma were enrolled in the trial. Before TCR sequencing, CD4+ and CD8+ T cells were separately sorted from peripheral blood. To sequence the TCRbeta CDR3 region, genomic DNA was isolated from the sorted cells. TCRbeta CDR3 regions were sequenced using the immunoSEQ Assay. Drawn from immuneACCESS, this table holds only the in-frame rearrangements with V and J called that TCRdb kept. Clones are partly lost; checked studies trace under half to an unresolved V gene and leave the rest unexplained. The sample data list tens of thousands of clones, and around 85% of these were observed just once. The top ten clonotypes cover approximately 30% of the sample.

This clonotype was sampled from an adult with an advanced solid tumor such as melanoma, head and neck, liver or kidney cancer. This chain is built from TRBV28 and TRBJ2-7; a tentative D match to TRBD1 spans 5 bases. The sequences come from CD4+ or CD8+ T cells sorted from blood, collected in a trial of the OX40 agonist ivuxolimab. For the CDR3, the sequence is CASSSAGSPYEQYF. The nucleotide sequence reads as follows: TGTGCCAGCAGTTCCGCAGGGTCCCCCTACGAGCAGTACTTC.